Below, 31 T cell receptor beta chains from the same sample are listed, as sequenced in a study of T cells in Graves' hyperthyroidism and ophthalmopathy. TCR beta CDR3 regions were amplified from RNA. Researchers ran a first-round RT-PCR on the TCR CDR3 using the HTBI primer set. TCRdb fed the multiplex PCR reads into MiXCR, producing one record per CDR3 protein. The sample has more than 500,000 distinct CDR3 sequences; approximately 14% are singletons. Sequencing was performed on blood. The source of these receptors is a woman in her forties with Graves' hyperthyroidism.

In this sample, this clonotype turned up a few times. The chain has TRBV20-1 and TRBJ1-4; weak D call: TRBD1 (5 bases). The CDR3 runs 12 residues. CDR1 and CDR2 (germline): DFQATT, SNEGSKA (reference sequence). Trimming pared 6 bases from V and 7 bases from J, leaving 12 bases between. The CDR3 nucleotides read TGCAGTGCCCGGGGGGGGTTTGAAAAACTGTTTTTT. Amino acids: CSARGGFEKLFF.

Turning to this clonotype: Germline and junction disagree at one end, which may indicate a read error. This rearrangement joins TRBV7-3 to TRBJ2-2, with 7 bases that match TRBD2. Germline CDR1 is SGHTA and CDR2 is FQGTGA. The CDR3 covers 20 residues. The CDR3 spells CAGSPRPAGSEWEGTGELFF. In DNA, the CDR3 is TGTGCCGGCAGCCCGCGGCCTGCGGGATCCGAGTGGGAGGGGACCGGGGAGCTGTTTTTT.

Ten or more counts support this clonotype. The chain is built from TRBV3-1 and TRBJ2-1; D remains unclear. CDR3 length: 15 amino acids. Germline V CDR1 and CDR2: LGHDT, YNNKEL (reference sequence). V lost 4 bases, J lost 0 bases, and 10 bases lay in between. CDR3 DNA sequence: TGTGCCAGCAGCCCTACAATCAGCTCCTACAATGAGCAGTTCTTC. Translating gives CASSPTISSYNEQFF.

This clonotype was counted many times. CDR3 coding DNA: TGCGCCAGCAGCCAAGACGGTCACACAGATACGCAGTATTTT. Translated: CASSQDGHTDTQYF. J is TRBJ2-3 and V is TRBV4-1, with no clear D. Between the trimmed V and J ends, which lost 0 bases and 2 bases, there was a span of 6 bases. The CDR3 contains 14 residues. Germline V lookup: CDR1 MGHRA, CDR2 YSYEKL.

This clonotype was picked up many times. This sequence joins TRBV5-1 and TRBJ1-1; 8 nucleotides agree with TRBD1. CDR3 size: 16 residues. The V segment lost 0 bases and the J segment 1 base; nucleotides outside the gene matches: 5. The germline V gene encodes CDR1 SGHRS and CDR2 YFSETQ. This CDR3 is CASSLAPGTGNTEAFF. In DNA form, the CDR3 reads TGCGCCAGCAGCTTGGCCCCAGGGACAGGGAACACTGAAGCTTTCTTT.

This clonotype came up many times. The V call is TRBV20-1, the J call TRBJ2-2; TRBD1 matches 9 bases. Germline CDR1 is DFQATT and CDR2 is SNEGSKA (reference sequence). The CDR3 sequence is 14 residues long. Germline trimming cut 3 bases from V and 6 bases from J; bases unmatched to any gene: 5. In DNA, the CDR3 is TGCAGTGCTAGGGACAGGGGAAAGGCCGGGGAGCTGTTTTTT. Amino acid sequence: CSARDRGKAGELFF.

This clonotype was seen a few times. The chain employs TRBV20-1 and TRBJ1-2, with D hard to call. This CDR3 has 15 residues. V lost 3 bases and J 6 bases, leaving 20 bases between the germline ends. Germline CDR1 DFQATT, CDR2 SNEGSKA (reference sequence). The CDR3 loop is CSASMALLSTDGYTF. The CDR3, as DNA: TGCAGTGCTAGTATGGCGCTTCTCTCTACGGATGGCTACACCTTC.

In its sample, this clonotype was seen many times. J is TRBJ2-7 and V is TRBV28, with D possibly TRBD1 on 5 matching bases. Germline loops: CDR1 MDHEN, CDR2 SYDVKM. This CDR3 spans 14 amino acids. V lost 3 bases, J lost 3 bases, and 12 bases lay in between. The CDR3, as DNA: TGTGCCAGCAGTTTGGGGCGGTCCCTCTACGAGCAGTACTTC. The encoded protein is CASSLGRSLYEQYF.

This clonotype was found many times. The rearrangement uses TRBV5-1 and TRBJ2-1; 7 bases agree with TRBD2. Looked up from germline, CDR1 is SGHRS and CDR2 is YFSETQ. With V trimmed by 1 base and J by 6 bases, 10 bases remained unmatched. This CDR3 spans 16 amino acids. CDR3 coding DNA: TGCGCCAGCAGCTTGATGACTAGCCGTAGGGGCAATGAGCAGTTCTTC. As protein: CASSLMTSRRGNEQFF.

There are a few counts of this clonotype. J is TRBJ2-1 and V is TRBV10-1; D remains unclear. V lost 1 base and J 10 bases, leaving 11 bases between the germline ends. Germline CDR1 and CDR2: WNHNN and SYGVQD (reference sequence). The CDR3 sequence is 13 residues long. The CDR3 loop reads CASSELPTQEQFF. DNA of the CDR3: TGCGCCAGCAGTGAGTTACCGACCCAGGAGCAGTTCTTC.

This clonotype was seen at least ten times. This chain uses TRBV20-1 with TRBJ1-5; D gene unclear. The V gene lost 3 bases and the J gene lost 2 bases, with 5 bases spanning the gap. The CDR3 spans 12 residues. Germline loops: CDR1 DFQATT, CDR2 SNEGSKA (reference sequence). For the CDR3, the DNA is TGCAGTGCTAGTGGCGGCAATCAGCCCCAGCATTTT. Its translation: CSASGGNQPQHF.

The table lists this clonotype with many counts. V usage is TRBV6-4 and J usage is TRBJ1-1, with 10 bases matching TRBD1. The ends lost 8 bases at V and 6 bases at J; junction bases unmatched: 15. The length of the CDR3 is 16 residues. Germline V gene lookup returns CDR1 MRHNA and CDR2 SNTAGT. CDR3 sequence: CASQFRDRGEGSEAFF. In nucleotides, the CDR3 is TGTGCCAGCCAATTCCGGGACAGGGGAGAAGGATCTGAAGCTTTCTTT.

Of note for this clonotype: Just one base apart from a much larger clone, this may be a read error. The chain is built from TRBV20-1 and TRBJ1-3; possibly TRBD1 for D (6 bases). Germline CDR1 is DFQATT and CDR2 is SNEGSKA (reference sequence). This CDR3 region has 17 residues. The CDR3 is CGAIIPGTGISGNTIYF. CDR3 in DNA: TGCGGTGCTATAATCCCTGGTACAGGGATCTCTGGAAACACCATATATTTT.

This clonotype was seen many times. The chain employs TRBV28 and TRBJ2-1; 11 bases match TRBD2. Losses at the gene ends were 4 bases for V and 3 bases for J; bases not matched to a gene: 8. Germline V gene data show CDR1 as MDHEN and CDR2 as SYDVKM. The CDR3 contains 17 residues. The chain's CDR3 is CASSSSKLAGVYNEQFF. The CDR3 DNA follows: TGTGCCAGCAGTTCCTCCAAACTAGCGGGAGTCTACAATGAGCAGTTCTTC.

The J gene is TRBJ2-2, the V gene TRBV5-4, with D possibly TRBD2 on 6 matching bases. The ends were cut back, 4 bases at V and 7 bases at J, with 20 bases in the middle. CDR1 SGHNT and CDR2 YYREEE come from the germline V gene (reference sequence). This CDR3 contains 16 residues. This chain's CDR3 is CASSGGRGGAIGELFF. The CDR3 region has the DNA TGTGCCAGCAGCGGGGGGAGAGGAGGGGCAATCGGGGAGCTGTTTTTT. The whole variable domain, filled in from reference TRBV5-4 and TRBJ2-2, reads ETGVTQSPTHLIKTRGQQVTLRCSSQSGHNTVSWYQQALGQGPQFIFQYYREEENGRGNFPPRFSGLQFPNYSSELNVNALELDDSALYLCASSGGRGGAIGELFFGEGSRLTVL.

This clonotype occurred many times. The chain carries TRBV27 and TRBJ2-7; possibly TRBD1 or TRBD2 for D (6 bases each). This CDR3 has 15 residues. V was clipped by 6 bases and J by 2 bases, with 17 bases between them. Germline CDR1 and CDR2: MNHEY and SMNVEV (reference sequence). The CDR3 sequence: CASSPEGGPTYEQYF. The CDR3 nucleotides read TGTGCCAGCAGCCCTGAGGGGGGCCCGACCTACGAGCAGTACTTC.

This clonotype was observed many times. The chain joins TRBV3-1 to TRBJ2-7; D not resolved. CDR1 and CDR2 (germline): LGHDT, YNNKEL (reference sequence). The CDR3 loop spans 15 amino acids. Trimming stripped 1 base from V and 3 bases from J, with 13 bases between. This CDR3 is CASSQGAGMNYEQYF. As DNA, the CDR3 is TGTGCCAGCAGCCAAGGCGCCGGAATGAACTACGAGCAGTACTTC.

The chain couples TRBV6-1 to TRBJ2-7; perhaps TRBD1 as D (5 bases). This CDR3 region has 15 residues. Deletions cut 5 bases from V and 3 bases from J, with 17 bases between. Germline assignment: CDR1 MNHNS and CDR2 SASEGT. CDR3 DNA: TGTGCCAGCAGTTCGACTTTAAGGGGCCTCTACGAGCAGTACTTC. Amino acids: CASSSTLRGLYEQYF.

In DNA form, the CDR3 reads TGTGCCAGCAGCTCTAGACTATGGGACAGGGCCCAAGAGACCCAGTACTTC. Translated, it gives CASSSRLWDRAQETQYF. V usage is TRBV7-2 and J usage is TRBJ2-5, with TRBD1 matching 9 bases. From germline, CDR1 is SGHTA and CDR2 FQGNSA. CDR3 length: 17 residues. Trimming removed 4 bases from V and 1 base from J; junction bases left unmatched: 10.

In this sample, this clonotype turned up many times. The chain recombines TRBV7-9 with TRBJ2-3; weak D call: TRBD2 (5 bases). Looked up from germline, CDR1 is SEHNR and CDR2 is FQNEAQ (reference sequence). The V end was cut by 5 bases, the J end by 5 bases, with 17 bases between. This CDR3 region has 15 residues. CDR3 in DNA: TGTGCCAGCAGCCCTAAGAGGAGGTTGGAAGATACGCAGTATTTT. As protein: CASSPKRRLEDTQYF.

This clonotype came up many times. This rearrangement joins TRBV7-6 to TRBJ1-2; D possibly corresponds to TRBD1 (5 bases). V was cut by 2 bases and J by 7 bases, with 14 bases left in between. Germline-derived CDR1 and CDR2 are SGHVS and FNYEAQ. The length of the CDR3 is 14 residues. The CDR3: CASSLSGRVGGYTF. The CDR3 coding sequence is TGTGCCAGCAGCTTAAGCGGCAGGGTTGGTGGCTACACCTTC.

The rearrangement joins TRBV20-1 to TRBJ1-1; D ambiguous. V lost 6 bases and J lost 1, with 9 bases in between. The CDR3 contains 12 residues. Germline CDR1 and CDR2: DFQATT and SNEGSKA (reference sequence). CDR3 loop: CSAGGRNTEAFF. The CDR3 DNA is TGCAGTGCGGGCGGCCGGAACACTGAAGCTTTCTTT.

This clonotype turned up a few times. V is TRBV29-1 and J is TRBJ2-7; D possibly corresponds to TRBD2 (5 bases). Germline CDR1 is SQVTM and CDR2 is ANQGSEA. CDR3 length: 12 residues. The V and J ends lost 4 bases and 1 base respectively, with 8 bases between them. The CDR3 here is CSVGADSYEQYF. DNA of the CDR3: TGCAGCGTTGGAGCGGATTCCTACGAGCAGTACTTC.

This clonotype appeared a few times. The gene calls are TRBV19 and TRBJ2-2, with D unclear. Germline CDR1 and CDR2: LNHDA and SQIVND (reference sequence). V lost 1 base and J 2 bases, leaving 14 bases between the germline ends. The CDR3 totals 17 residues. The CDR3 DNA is TGTGCCAGTAGTATAGGTTATGGGCAGATTAACACCGGGGAGCTGTTTTTT. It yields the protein CASSIGYGQINTGELFF.

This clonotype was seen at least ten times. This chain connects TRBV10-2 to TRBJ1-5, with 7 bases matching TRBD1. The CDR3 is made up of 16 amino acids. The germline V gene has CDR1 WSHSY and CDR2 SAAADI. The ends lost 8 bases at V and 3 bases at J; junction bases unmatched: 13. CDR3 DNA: TGCGCCAGCGGCTCTTCCGACAGGGCAACCAATCAGCCCCAGCATTTT. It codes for CASGSSDRATNQPQHF.

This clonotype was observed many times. The CDR3: CSAQPLLKTGLHQPQHF. The CDR3 coding sequence is TGCAGTGCCCAACCCCTTCTAAAGACAGGCCTTCATCAGCCCCAGCATTTT. The chain recombines TRBV20-1 with TRBJ1-5; D perhaps matches TRBD1 (6 bases). V shed 6 bases and J shed 5 bases, with 26 bases lying between them. The V gene's germline CDR1 is DFQATT and CDR2 SNEGSKA (reference sequence). The CDR3 sequence is 17 residues long.

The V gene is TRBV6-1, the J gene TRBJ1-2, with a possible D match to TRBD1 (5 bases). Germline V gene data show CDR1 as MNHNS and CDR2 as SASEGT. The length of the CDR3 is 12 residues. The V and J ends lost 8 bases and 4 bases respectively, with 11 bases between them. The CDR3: CASWTGGYGYTF. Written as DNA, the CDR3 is TGTGCCAGCTGGACTGGGGGCTATGGCTACACCTTC.

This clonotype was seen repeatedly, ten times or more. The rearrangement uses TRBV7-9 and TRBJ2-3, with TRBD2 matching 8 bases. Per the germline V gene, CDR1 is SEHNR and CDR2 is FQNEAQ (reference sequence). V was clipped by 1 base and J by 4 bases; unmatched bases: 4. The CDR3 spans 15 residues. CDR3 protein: CASSLVAGGADTQYF. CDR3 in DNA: TGTGCCAGCAGCTTAGTTGCGGGAGGAGCAGATACGCAGTATTTT.

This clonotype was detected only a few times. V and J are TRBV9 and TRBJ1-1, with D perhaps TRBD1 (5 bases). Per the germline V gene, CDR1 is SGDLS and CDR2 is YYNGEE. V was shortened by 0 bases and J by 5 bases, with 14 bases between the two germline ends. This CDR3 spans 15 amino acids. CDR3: CASSVAPQEGTEAFF. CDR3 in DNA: TGTGCCAGCAGCGTAGCCCCACAGGAGGGGACTGAAGCTTTCTTT. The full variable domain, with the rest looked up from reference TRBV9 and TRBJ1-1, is DSGVTQTPKHLITATGQRVTLRCSPRSGDLSVYWYQQSLDQGLQFLIQYYNGEERAKGNILERFSAQQFPDLHSELNLSSLELGDSALYFCASSVAPQEGTEAFFGQGTRLTVV.

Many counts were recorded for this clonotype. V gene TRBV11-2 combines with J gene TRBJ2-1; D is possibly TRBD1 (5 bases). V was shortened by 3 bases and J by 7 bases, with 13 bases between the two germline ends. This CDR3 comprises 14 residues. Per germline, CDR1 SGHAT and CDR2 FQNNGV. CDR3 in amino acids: CASSFYGRANEQFF. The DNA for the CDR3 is TGTGCCAGCAGCTTCTACGGCAGGGCGAATGAGCAGTTCTTC.

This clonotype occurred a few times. Here the CDR3 reads CASSQKLLPNTGELFF. The DNA for the CDR3 is TGTGCCAGCAGCCAAAAGTTGCTACCGAACACCGGGGAGCTGTTTTTT. The V call is TRBV9, the J call TRBJ2-2; D not certain. Trimming stripped 4 bases from V and 0 bases from J, with 13 bases between. The CDR3 is made up of 16 amino acids. Germline CDR1 and CDR2: SGDLS and YYNGEE.